This passage covers 18 T cell receptor beta chains from one sample sequenced in a study of early T cells in non-severe SARS-CoV-2 infection. TCRdb reprocessed the 5' RACE reads with MiXCR, giving one entry per CDR3 protein. The sample comprises roughly 80,000 distinct CDR3 sequences, 10% to 12% of which are singletons, and around 12% rests with the top ten. The source material was whole blood, sampled at baseline. Source of these receptors: an adult who was a healthcare worker with PCR-confirmed SARS-CoV-2 infection or an uninfected control (not recorded which).

The chain links TRBV9 to TRBJ2-2, with D hard to call. This CDR3 has 14 residues. Trimming left V 0 bases short and J 1 base short, with 4 bases between. The germline V gene encodes CDR1 SGDLS and CDR2 YYNGEE. Here the CDR3 DNA reads TGTGCCAGCAGCGTAGCGGGGAACACCGGGGAGCTGTTTTTT. It specifies CASSVAGNTGELFF.

This clonotype was detected once. This could be a read error, since a much larger clone is one nucleotide away. The chain combines TRBV2 with TRBJ1-3; D remains ambiguous. This CDR3 spans 14 amino acids. Germline CDR1 is SNHLY and CDR2 is FYNNEI. Trimming left V 4 bases short and J 3 bases short, with 10 bases between. The CDR3 region is CASSGGQFGNTIYF. The CDR3 bases are TGTGCCAGCAGTGGAGGGCAATTTGGAAACACCATATATTTT.

CDR3 sequence: CASSLAGENTQYF. The DNA of the CDR3 is TGTGCCAGCAGTTTAGCGGGGGAGAATACGCAGTATTTT. This chain joins TRBV6-5 and TRBJ2-3; 9 bases agree with TRBD2. Looked up from germline, CDR1 is MNHEY and CDR2 is SVGAGI. Trimming cost V 4 bases and J 7 bases; bases outside gene matches: 3. The CDR3 covers 13 residues.

This sequence joins TRBV19 and TRBJ2-3; D is ambiguous. CDR3 size: 18 residues. Germline V CDR1 and CDR2: LNHDA, SQIVND (reference sequence). Trimming removed 3 bases from V and 0 bases from J, with 19 bases in between. The CDR3 sequence is CASSIGLTTSTSTDTQYF. In DNA form, the CDR3 reads TGTGCCAGTAGTATTGGATTAACGACATCCACTAGCACAGATACGCAGTATTTT.

In its sample, this clonotype was seen many times. The V gene is TRBV12-3 or TRBV12-4, the J gene TRBJ2-6; D not resolved. The length of the CDR3 is 14 residues. V was shortened by 5 bases and J by 3 bases, with 8 bases between the two germline ends. CDR3 sequence (DNA): TGTGCCAGCAGTCCGTTTGGTGGGGCCAACGTCCTGACTTTC. It yields the protein CASSPFGGANVLTF.

The V call is TRBV29-1, the J call TRBJ2-7; no clear D. This CDR3 has 12 amino acids. Germline CDR1 and CDR2: SQVTM and ANQGSEA. V lost 3 bases and J 0 bases, leaving 6 bases between the germline ends. The DNA of the CDR3 is TGCAGCGTTGAGTTCGCCTCCTACGAGCAGTACTTC. Translation gives CSVEFASYEQYF.

In its sample, this clonotype was seen a few times. V usage is TRBV12-3 or TRBV12-4 and J usage is TRBJ1-3; D ambiguous. The CDR3 length is 11 residues. CDR3 loop: CACGSGNTIYF. The CDR3 coding sequence is TGTGCTTGCGGGTCTGGAAACACCATATATTTT.

This clonotype came up a few times. The chain combines TRBV11-1 with TRBJ1-1; D gene uncertain. The V end was cut by 5 bases, the J end by 0 bases, with 13 bases between. CDR1 and CDR2 from the germline V gene are SGHAT and FQDESV (reference sequence). The length of the CDR3 is 15 residues. The CDR3 coding sequence is TGTGCCAGCAGCCTTCTAGCGAGAATGAACACTGAAGCTTTCTTT. It codes for CASSLLARMNTEAFF.

The V and J genes are TRBV25-1 and TRBJ2-7, with D unresolved. The V gene's germline CDR1 is MGHDK and CDR2 SYGVNS. The CDR3 spans 14 residues. The V end lost 4 bases, the J end lost 0 bases, and 10 bases lay between the germline ends. CDR3 protein: CASSVVASSYEQYF. The CDR3 DNA sequence: TGTGCCAGCAGTGTGGTGGCGAGCTCCTACGAGCAGTACTTC.

This clonotype was detected a few times. V is TRBV23-1 and J is TRBJ2-7; 8 positions match TRBD1. TRBV23-1 has ORF status, its function being uncertain. CDR3 length: 18 amino acids. J lost 3 bases, V lost 1 base, and 14 bases had no gene match. CDR3 amino acids: CASSQFLGWQGAIYEQYF. In DNA, the CDR3 is TGCGCCAGCAGTCAATTCCTAGGGTGGCAGGGGGCCATCTACGAGCAGTACTTC.

This clonotype was detected only a few times. This sequence joins TRBV29-1 and TRBJ2-3; D not resolved. Germline-derived CDR1 and CDR2 are SQVTM and ANQGSEA. V lost 0 bases, J lost 3 bases, and 13 bases lay in between. The CDR3 runs to 15 residues. DNA of the CDR3: TGCAGCGTTGAAGACTATGACCGGTGGACAGATACGCAGTATTTT. Translating it yields CSVEDYDRWTDTQYF.

The chain recombines TRBV20-1 with TRBJ2-3; 9 bases align to TRBD2. The CDR3 is 13 amino acids. The V gene's germline CDR1 is DFQATT and CDR2 SNEGSKA (reference sequence). The J segment lost 6 bases and the V segment lost 5 bases, leaving 6 bases of the junction unmatched. CDR3 nucleotides: TGCAGTGCTTCTGCGGGGGGGTCGGATACGCAGTATTTT. Amino acid sequence: CSASAGGSDTQYF.

The V and J genes are TRBV20-1 and TRBJ2-3; the match to TRBD1 covers 8 bases. There are 16 residues in the CDR3. Per the germline V gene, CDR1 is DFQATT and CDR2 is SNEGSKA (reference sequence). J lost 0 bases, V lost 2 bases, and 7 bases had no gene match. The CDR3, as DNA: TGCAGTGCTAGATTACAGGGGGATTCTAGCACAGATACGCAGTATTTT. Protein: CSARLQGDSSTDTQYF.

This clonotype turned up a few times. The V call is TRBV6-1, the J call TRBJ2-7, with D possibly matching TRBD2 (5 bases). This CDR3 spans 13 amino acids. Trimming cost V 5 bases and J 6 bases, with 14 bases left between them. Germline CDR1 reads MNHNS; CDR2 reads SASEGT. CDR3: CASSISDRGEQYF. The CDR3 DNA follows: TGTGCCAGCAGTATCTCAGACCGGGGCGAGCAGTACTTC.

This clonotype was picked up a small number of times. The chain uses TRBV5-1 and TRBJ1-4; 7 bases map to TRBD1. The germline V gene has CDR1 SGHRS and CDR2 YFSETQ. This CDR3 is 16 amino acids long. With 0 bases clipped from V and 6 bases from J, the junction kept 8 bases outside the gene matches. CDR3 sequence reads: CASSLGDRARDEKLFF. CDR3 DNA sequence: TGCGCCAGCAGCTTGGGAGACAGGGCTAGAGATGAAAAACTGTTTTTT.

Ten or more counts support this clonotype. The gene calls are TRBV3-1 and TRBJ2-7, with a weak D call TRBD1 (6 bases). Germline assignment: CDR1 LGHDT and CDR2 YNNKEL (reference sequence). The CDR3 loop spans 11 amino acids. The germline V and J ends were trimmed by 1 base and 9 bases, with 7 bases remaining between them. CDR3 DNA: TGTGCCAGCAGCCAAGGAGGGGGGCAGTACTTC. This translates into CASSQGGGQYF.

This chain links TRBV24-1 with TRBJ2-1; D could derive from TRBD1 or TRBD2 (5 bases each). Trimming took off 6 bases at V and 8 bases at J, with 16 bases between the two ends. The germline V gene has CDR1 KGHDR and CDR2 SFDVKD. The CDR3 is made up of 14 amino acids. The CDR3 region has the DNA TGTGCCACCAGTTCGAGGGGCTCGCTCGATGAGCAGTTCTTC. It codes for CATSSRGSLDEQFF.

The chain couples TRBV6-6 to TRBJ2-7, with 11 bases lining up with TRBD2. J gave up 4 bases and V 6 bases, and 5 bases lay outside the gene matches. The CDR3 loop spans 14 amino acids. Germline CDR1 and CDR2: MNHNY and SVGAGI (reference sequence). CDR3: CASRRTSGPYEQYF. The CDR3 nucleotides are TGTGCCAGCAGAAGGACTAGCGGGCCTTACGAGCAGTACTTC.